This TCR beta chain was profiled in a study of beta chain features in type 1 diabetes. Study summary: Examined across all samples were around 110 million sorted cells. Study outcomes and limitations: People with Type 1 diabetes carried modestly yet significantly shorter TCRB CDR3s in all four CD4+ subsets. Across patients, naive, central memory and Treg TCRB repertoires exhibited apparently greater similarity than was observed across healthy donors.

Expressed TCRB transcripts were sequenced because the entire RNA isolate underwent reverse transcription. TCRdb's copy holds only in-frame clones and misses some; the assay was immunoSEQ multiplex PCR. Of a few hundred thousand clones listed, roughly 11% are singletons. Remarks on this clone: Its antigen remains unknown.

Blood was drawn once from each donor into heparinised tubes. The draws averaged around 120 mL. Staining for CD45RO/CCR7/CD25/CD127/CD95/CD27 allowed sorting of CD4+ naive, central memory, regulatory and stem cell-like memory cells. Material: naive CD4+ T cells from blood. The sequence came from a man aged 25 to 40 with type 1 diabetes.

DNA for the CDR3: TGCGCCAGCAGCTTGGGGAGGAGCGAGCAGTACTTC. Amino acids: CASSLGRSEQYF. This chain uses TRBV5-1 with TRBJ2-7; maybe TRBD2 (5 bases). In germline, CDR1 is SGHRS, CDR2 YFSETQ. The V end was cut by 0 bases, the J end by 6 bases, with 7 bases between. The length of the CDR3 is 12 residues.